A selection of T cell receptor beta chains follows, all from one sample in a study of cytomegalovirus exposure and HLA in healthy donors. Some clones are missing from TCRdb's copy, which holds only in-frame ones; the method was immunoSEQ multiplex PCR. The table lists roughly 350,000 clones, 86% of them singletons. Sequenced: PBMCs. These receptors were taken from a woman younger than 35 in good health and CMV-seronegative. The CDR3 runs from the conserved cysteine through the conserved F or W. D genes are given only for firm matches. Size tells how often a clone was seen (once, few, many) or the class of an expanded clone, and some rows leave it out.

CDR3nt: TGTGCCAGCAGACCACCGGGACAGGGCGGGTATGGCTACACCTTC; CDR3aa: CASRPPGQGGYGYTF; len: 15; j_gene: TRBJ1-2; abundance: NA; v_gene: TRBV6-5; d_gene: TRBD1
CDR3nt: TGTGCCAGCAGCGAGGGACTGCGCTCCTACAATGAGCAGTTCTTC; CDR3aa: CASSEGLRSYNEQFF; len: 15; j_gene: TRBJ2-1; abundance: once; v_gene: TRBV9; d_gene: NA
CDR3nt: TGTGCCAGCAGTTTAATGGCCGACTCCCGTTGGAATGAGCAGTTCTTC; CDR3aa: CASSLMADSRWNEQFF; len: 16; j_gene: TRBJ2-1; abundance: NA; v_gene: TRBV27; d_gene: NA
CDR3nt: TGCGCCAGCAGCCTAGAAGGGACTAGCGCCGACAATGAGCAGTTCTTC; CDR3aa: CASSLEGTSADNEQFF; len: 16; j_gene: TRBJ2-1; abundance: NA; v_gene: TRBV5-1; d_gene: TRBD2
CDR3nt: TGTGCCAGCAGCCAAGATGCGGGTGAGCAGTTCTTC; CDR3aa: CASSQDAGEQFF; len: 12; j_gene: TRBJ2-1; abundance: few; v_gene: TRBV14; d_gene: NA
CDR3nt: TGCAGCGTCAGAGCAGGGGGTCAAGGAGCTTTCTTT; CDR3aa: CSVRAGGQGAFF; len: 12; j_gene: TRBJ1-1; abundance: NA; v_gene: TRBV29-1; d_gene: TRBD1
CDR3nt: TGTGCCAGCAGCTTAGCGGGTCGCGGGATTGAGCAGTTCTTC; CDR3aa: CASSLAGRGIEQFF; len: 14; j_gene: TRBJ2-1; abundance: NA; v_gene: TRBV7-2; d_gene: NA
CDR3nt: TGTGCCAGCAGTTACGACCTGACTTACGGGAACTCTGGGGCCAACGTCCTGACTTTC; CDR3aa: CASSYDLTYGNSGANVLTF; len: 19; j_gene: TRBJ2-6; abundance: NA; v_gene: TRBV6-9; d_gene: NA
CDR3nt: TGTGCCAGCAGCCCGACTAACAATGAGCAGTTCTTC; CDR3aa: CASSPTNNEQFF; len: 12; j_gene: TRBJ2-1; abundance: NA; v_gene: TRBV7-9; d_gene: NA
CDR3nt: TGTGCCAGCAGCCTGGCGCCTAGCGAGGAGACCCAGTACTTC; CDR3aa: CASSLAPSEETQYF; len: 14; j_gene: TRBJ2-5; abundance: once; v_gene: TRBV7-2; d_gene: NA
CDR3nt: TGTGCCAGCAGTTACGGGCGGGGCCGGGAGCAGTTCTTC; CDR3aa: CASSYGRGREQFF; len: 13; j_gene: TRBJ2-1; abundance: NA; v_gene: TRBV6-5; d_gene: NA
CDR3nt: TGTGCCAGTAGTAGAGTAAGCGGGGGCAACTACGAGCAGTACTTC; CDR3aa: CASSRVSGGNYEQYF; len: 15; j_gene: TRBJ2-7; abundance: NA; v_gene: TRBV19; d_gene: TRBD2
CDR3nt: TGCGCCAGCAGCCTTAGCGGGGGGACAACCTACGAGCAGTACTTC; CDR3aa: CASSLSGGTTYEQYF; len: 15; j_gene: TRBJ2-7; abundance: NA; v_gene: TRBV4-1; d_gene: TRBD2
CDR3nt: TGCGCCAGCACCTACGGGGAGCTGTTTTTT; CDR3aa: CASTYGELFF; len: 10; j_gene: TRBJ2-2; abundance: few; v_gene: TRBV23-1; d_gene: NA
CDR3nt: TGTGCCAGCAGCCTATTGACCTACGAGCAGTACTTC; CDR3aa: CASSLLTYEQYF; len: 12; j_gene: TRBJ2-7; abundance: NA; v_gene: TRBV7-8; d_gene: NA
CDR3nt: TGTGCCAGCAGCTTAGGGGGGCAGGGCAAAAACATTCAGTACTTC; CDR3aa: CASSLGGQGKNIQYF; len: 15; j_gene: TRBJ2-4; abundance: NA; v_gene: TRBV7-2; d_gene: NA
CDR3nt: TGTGCCAGCAGCTTTAGGCTAGCAGCTACCGGGGAGCTGTTTTTT; CDR3aa: CASSFRLAATGELFF; len: 15; j_gene: TRBJ2-2; abundance: NA; v_gene: TRBV5-4; d_gene: NA
CDR3nt: TGTGCCAGCAGCTTGGTGGGGGCGCTAGGAACCGGGGAGCTGTTTTTT; CDR3aa: CASSLVGALGTGELFF; len: 16; j_gene: TRBJ2-2; abundance: NA; v_gene: TRBV5-6; d_gene: NA
CDR3nt: TGTGCCAGCAGCTTATTCTCCGGGACAGGGAGCACAGATACGCAGTATTTT; CDR3aa: CASSLFSGTGSTDTQYF; len: 17; j_gene: TRBJ2-3; abundance: NA; v_gene: TRBV11-2; d_gene: TRBD1
CDR3nt: TGCGCCAGCAGCACACAAATGCAGGGGGCCTCGACCTACGAGCAGTACTTC; CDR3aa: CASSTQMQGASTYEQYF; len: 17; j_gene: TRBJ2-7; abundance: NA; v_gene: TRBV5-1; d_gene: TRBD1
CDR3nt: TGTGCCAGCAGCGTAGTGGGGCTCGGTACCACCGGGGAGCTGTTTTTT; CDR3aa: CASSVVGLGTTGELFF; len: 16; j_gene: TRBJ2-2; abundance: NA; v_gene: TRBV9; d_gene: NA
CDR3nt: TGTGCCAGCAGTTACGCCGACAGACACTACGAGCAGTACTTC; CDR3aa: CASSYADRHYEQYF; len: 14; j_gene: TRBJ2-7; abundance: once; v_gene: TRBV6-5; d_gene: NA
CDR3nt: TGTGCCAGCTCACCCGACAGGGGAAGTGGAAACACCATATATTTT; CDR3aa: CASSPDRGSGNTIYF; len: 15; j_gene: TRBJ1-3; abundance: once; v_gene: TRBV18; d_gene: TRBD1
CDR3nt: TGTGCCAGCAGCTTAAAGGCTCAGGGTCCCAGCACTGAAGCTTTCTTT; CDR3aa: CASSLKAQGPSTEAFF; len: 16; j_gene: TRBJ1-1; abundance: NA; v_gene: TRBV7-3; d_gene: NA
CDR3nt: TGTGCCAGCAGCGTAGTTGGGCTAGCGGGAGGTACCGGGGAGCTGTTTTTT; CDR3aa: CASSVVGLAGGTGELFF; len: 17; j_gene: TRBJ2-2; abundance: NA; v_gene: TRBV9; d_gene: TRBD2
CDR3nt: TGTGCCAGCAGACCCGCCGGGACAGGGGACAATGAGCAGTTCTTC; CDR3aa: CASRPAGTGDNEQFF; len: 15; j_gene: TRBJ2-1; abundance: NA; v_gene: TRBV9; d_gene: TRBD1
CDR3nt: TGTGCCAGCAGTTACGGGACTAGCGGAAACTACGAGCAGTACTTC; CDR3aa: CASSYGTSGNYEQYF; len: 15; j_gene: TRBJ2-7; abundance: NA; v_gene: TRBV6-5; d_gene: TRBD2
CDR3nt: TGTGCCAGCAGTTTATTCGGGACAGATACGCAGTATTTT; CDR3aa: CASSLFGTDTQYF; len: 13; j_gene: TRBJ2-3; abundance: once; v_gene: TRBV27; d_gene: NA
CDR3nt: TGTGCCAGCAGTTTATTTACTCGGGGCTACACCTTC; CDR3aa: CASSLFTRGYTF; len: 12; j_gene: TRBJ1-2; abundance: NA; v_gene: TRBV28; d_gene: NA
CDR3nt: TGTGCCAGCAGTCCCCAGGGGGGTCCCAATGAGCAGTTCTTC; CDR3aa: CASSPQGGPNEQFF; len: 14; j_gene: TRBJ2-1; abundance: NA; v_gene: TRBV6-5; d_gene: NA
CDR3nt: TGCGCCAGCTTCGATAGCTCCTACAATGAGCAGTTCTTC; CDR3aa: CASFDSSYNEQFF; len: 13; j_gene: TRBJ2-1; abundance: NA; v_gene: TRBV5-1; d_gene: NA
CDR3nt: TGTGCCAGCAGCTTAGGTCCTAGCGGACGGGGCAATGAGCAGTTCTTC; CDR3aa: CASSLGPSGRGNEQFF; len: 16; j_gene: TRBJ2-1; abundance: NA; v_gene: TRBV7-3; d_gene: TRBD2
CDR3nt: TGCGCCAGCAGTGCCATGGACAGGATCCATGAAAAACTGTTTTTT; CDR3aa: CASSAMDRIHEKLFF; len: 15; j_gene: TRBJ1-4; abundance: NA; v_gene: TRBV10-1; d_gene: TRBD1
CDR3nt: TGTGCCAGCAGCCCAGGACTAGCGGGAGGTATGAGCACAGATACGCAGTATTTT; CDR3aa: CASSPGLAGGMSTDTQYF; len: 18; j_gene: TRBJ2-3; abundance: NA; v_gene: TRBV9; d_gene: TRBD2
CDR3nt: TGTGCCAGCAGCGTGCTAGCCACAGATACGCAGTATTTT; CDR3aa: CASSVLATDTQYF; len: 13; j_gene: TRBJ2-3; abundance: NA; v_gene: TRBV21-1; d_gene: NA
CDR3nt: TGTGCCAGCTCCGTGGGACTAGCGGGAGGGAGGAACGAGCAGTACTTC; CDR3aa: CASSVGLAGGRNEQYF; len: 16; j_gene: TRBJ2-7; abundance: NA; v_gene: TRBV19; d_gene: TRBD2
CDR3nt: TGTGCCACCTTCCGAGACAGTGCCTCCTACGAGCAGTACTTC; CDR3aa: CATFRDSASYEQYF; len: 14; j_gene: TRBJ2-7; abundance: once; v_gene: TRBV28; d_gene: NA